The 27 T cell receptor beta chains listed next were all sequenced from one sample in a study of response to subunit inactivated influenza vaccine. Each CDR3 protein gets one entry after TCRdb re-called the RT-PCR reads with MiXCR. The sample has about 240,000 distinct CDR3 sequences; about 12% are singletons. Sample: non-naive T cells sorted from PBMCs, taken approximately 15 days before vaccination. These receptors originate from a man between 45 and 60 years old who received an inactivated influenza vaccine.

J is TRBJ1-2 and V is TRBV6-1; no clear D gene. This CDR3 is built from 15 residues. Trimming stripped 3 bases from V and 0 bases from J, with 11 bases between. Germline CDR1 is MNHNS and CDR2 is SASEGT. The CDR3 bases are TGTGCCAGCAGTGACGGGGTTCTAACTAACTATGGCTACACCTTC. Protein: CASSDGVLTNYGYTF.

The gene calls are TRBV29-1 and TRBJ1-5, with TRBD1 matching 10 bases. Germline V CDR1 and CDR2: SQVTM, ANQGSEA. The CDR3 is made up of 14 amino acids. The V and J ends lost 5 bases and 7 bases, in that order; junction bases with no gene match: 8. The CDR3 DNA follows: TGCAGCGTTCGGACAGGGGGTGTCGAACAGCCCCAGCATTTT. Translation: CSVRTGGVEQPQHF.

This clonotype was observed a few times. This chain links TRBV20-1 with TRBJ2-3; a possible D gene is TRBD2 (6 bases). CDR3 length equals 14 residues. Trimming removed 4 bases from V and 4 bases from J, with 15 bases in between. Per the germline V gene, CDR1 is DFQATT and CDR2 is SNEGSKA (reference sequence). DNA of the CDR3: TGCAGTGCTAAACTAGCTTCTCTGTCAGATACGCAGTATTTT. Protein product: CSAKLASLSDTQYF.

The chain has TRBV20-1 and TRBJ2-3; D is unclear. From germline, CDR1 is DFQATT and CDR2 SNEGSKA (reference sequence). The CDR3 runs to 13 residues. The V end lost 4 bases, the J end lost 0 bases, and 8 bases lay between the germline ends. CDR3 in amino acids: CSAKATSTDTQYF. The CDR3 coding sequence is TGCAGTGCTAAAGCGACTAGCACAGATACGCAGTATTTT.

The table lists this clonotype with a few counts. The J gene is TRBJ2-1, the V gene TRBV29-1; D uncertain. The V gene lost 3 bases and the J gene lost 13 bases, with 7 bases spanning the gap. This CDR3 has 9 residues. Germline CDR1 and CDR2: SQVTM and ANQGSEA. CDR3 DNA sequence: TGCAGCGTTGACGGTTCCCAGTTCTTC. It codes for CSVDGSQFF.

This clonotype was counted many times. The chain is built from TRBV20-1 and TRBJ2-5, with 8 bases aligning to TRBD2. V lost 6 bases to trimming and J lost 8 bases; unmatched junction nucleotides: 8. The CDR3 runs 12 residues. CDR1 and CDR2 from the germline V gene are DFQATT and SNEGSKA (reference sequence). The CDR3 DNA reads TGCAGTGCCCTTGGACTAGCCGGAACCCAGTACTTC. The encoded protein is CSALGLAGTQYF.

This clonotype was counted many times. The V call is TRBV6-1, the J call TRBJ1-2, with D possibly TRBD1 on 6 matching bases. Germline values: CDR1 MNHNS, CDR2 SASEGT. Trimming took off 0 bases at V and 8 bases at J, with 22 bases between the two ends. This CDR3 region has 17 residues. CDR3 bases: TGTGCCAGCAGTGAAGCGCTTAGACCCACCTTTGGGGGCGGCTACACCTTC. It codes for CASSEALRPTFGGGYTF.

This clonotype was counted a single time. V and J are TRBV3-2 and TRBJ2-7; the table calls TRBD1, which could not be checked here. TRBV3-2 is recorded as a pseudogene. CDR3 length equals 18 residues. The CDR3 loop is CASSPRTDRGADSYEQYF. As DNA, the CDR3 is TGTGCCAGCAGCCCGCGAACGGACAGGGGAGCGGATTCCTACGAGCAGTACTTC.

The V gene is TRBV20-1, the J gene TRBJ2-3; 8 nucleotides match TRBD2. V was clipped by 0 bases and J by 10 bases; unmatched bases: 9. Germline V gene data show CDR1 as DFQATT and CDR2 as SNEGSKA (reference sequence). The CDR3 loop spans 14 amino acids. DNA for the CDR3: TGCAGTGCTAGAGAGCGGGGGGCCTTAGTAGCGCAGTATTTT. As protein: CSARERGALVAQYF.

The chain joins TRBV11-1 to TRBJ1-1; 7 bases agree with TRBD1. Germline loops: CDR1 SGHAT, CDR2 FQDESV (reference sequence). V shed 7 bases, J shed 5 bases, and the junction held 10 bases outside the gene matches. The CDR3 has 14 amino acids. This CDR3 is CASTEGGFGTEAFF. DNA of the CDR3: TGTGCCAGCACCGAAGGGGGCTTCGGAACTGAAGCTTTCTTT.

V is TRBV3-1 and J is TRBJ1-2, with TRBD1 matching 10 bases. The germline gives CDR1 LGHDT, CDR2 YNNKEL (reference sequence). The CDR3 consists of 16 residues. V lost 2 bases, J lost 2 bases, and 5 bases stayed unmatched. CDR3 DNA sequence: TGTGCCAGCAGCCAAACCGGGACAGGGGACAACTATGGCTACACCTTC. This sequence encodes CASSQTGTGDNYGYTF.

V and J are TRBV5-8 and TRBJ2-1, with D maybe TRBD2 (7 bases). The V and J ends lost 2 bases and 2 bases respectively, with 11 bases between them. Germline CDR1 reads SGHTS; CDR2 reads YDEGEE. The CDR3 covers 15 residues. The CDR3 loop reads CASSFEGGAYNEQFF. The CDR3 DNA sequence: TGTGCCAGCAGCTTCGAGGGGGGGGCCTACAATGAGCAGTTCTTC.

This clonotype has a count of ten or more. This chain joins TRBV12-3 or TRBV12-4 and TRBJ2-5; 8 nucleotides line up with TRBD2. This CDR3 is 15 amino acids long. Unmatched junction bases numbered 14, after V lost 7 bases and J lost 7 bases. This CDR3 is CASNQGGGPAGTQYF. As DNA, the CDR3 is TGTGCCAGCAACCAAGGCGGGGGGCCCGCAGGGACCCAGTACTTC.

CDR3 loop: CASSQELRGLQETQYF. The CDR3 DNA sequence: TGTGCCAGCAGCCAAGAACTAAGGGGGCTCCAAGAGACCCAGTACTTC. The chain has TRBV4-2 and TRBJ2-5, with TRBD1 identical over 7 bases. The CDR3 sequence is 16 residues long. Per the germline V gene, CDR1 is LGHNA and CDR2 is YNFKEQ. V was clipped by 0 bases and J by 1 base; unmatched bases: 5.

This clonotype has a handful of counts. The rearrangement links TRBV7-8 to TRBJ2-4; D is ambiguous. Trimming took off 5 bases at V and 6 bases at J, with 17 bases between the two ends. Germline lookup yields CDR1 SGHVS and CDR2 FQNEAQ. CDR3 length equals 15 residues. The CDR3 here is CASSPSTGRSNIQYF. CDR3 DNA sequence: TGTGCCAGCAGCCCGTCGACGGGCAGATCAAACATTCAGTACTTC.

The J gene is TRBJ2-7, the V gene TRBV11-2, with no clear D. The germline V gene encodes CDR1 SGHAT and CDR2 FQNNGV. This CDR3 is built from 13 residues. V shed 5 bases and J shed 4 bases, with 12 bases lying between them. CDR3 region: CASSPSPLYEQYF. The CDR3 DNA is TGTGCCAGCAGCCCCAGCCCCCTTTACGAGCAGTACTTC.

In its sample, this clonotype was seen many times. The chain recombines TRBV4-3 with TRBJ1-6; possibly TRBD1 for D (5 bases). The CDR3 runs 13 residues. Germline V CDR1 and CDR2: LGHNA, YSLEER. Trimming took 3 bases from V and 7 from J, leaving 7 bases between them. The CDR3: CASSHPGNSPLHF. In DNA, the CDR3 is TGCGCCAGCAGCCACCCAGGGAATTCACCCCTCCACTTT.

The chain combines TRBV11-2 with TRBJ2-5; possible D gene TRBD2, 6 bases. The CDR3 totals 15 residues. Germline V gene lookup returns CDR1 SGHAT and CDR2 FQNNGV. With 5 bases removed from V and 1 base from J, the gap between germline ends came to 14 bases. The CDR3 here is CASSQGGTLQETQYF. In nucleotides, the CDR3 is TGTGCCAGCAGCCAAGGCGGGACCCTCCAAGAGACCCAGTACTTC.

Ten or more counts support this clonotype. The gene calls are TRBV6-2 or TRBV6-3 and TRBJ2-2; 8 nucleotides agree with TRBD1. The CDR3 totals 15 residues. Germline V gives CDR1 MNHEY, CDR2 SVGEGT. Losses at the gene ends were 7 bases for V and 6 bases for J; bases not matched to a gene: 10. Written as DNA, the CDR3 is TGTGCCAGCACCCAGACAGGGGTGGGACCCGGGGAGCTGTTTTTT. Protein product: CASTQTGVGPGELFF.

The chain joins TRBV11-1 to TRBJ2-2; no reliable D call. The CDR3 has 18 residues. Looked up from germline, CDR1 is SGHAT and CDR2 is FQDESV (reference sequence). Trimming took 1 base from V and 0 from J, leaving 15 bases between them. The CDR3 sequence is CASSLVSLIFANTGELFF. CDR3 DNA sequence: TGTGCCAGCAGCTTAGTGAGTTTAATCTTCGCGAACACCGGGGAGCTGTTTTTT.

The genes are TRBV4-3 and TRBJ2-3; the D is unclear. The CDR3 is made up of 13 amino acids. Trimming shortened V by 4 bases and J by 6 bases, and 11 bases separated the two germline ends. Germline V gene lookup returns CDR1 LGHNA and CDR2 YSLEER. The CDR3 spells CASSLRPPDTQYF. CDR3 DNA: TGCGCCAGCAGCCTGAGGCCCCCCGATACGCAGTATTTT.

In its sample, this clonotype was seen many times. The rearrangement links TRBV12-3 or TRBV12-4 to TRBJ2-3; D perhaps matches TRBD2 (6 bases). The CDR3 runs 12 residues. Trimming left V 5 bases short and J 9 bases short, with 12 bases between. CDR3 in amino acids: CASSPSGVTQYF. The DNA for the CDR3 is TGTGCCAGCAGTCCATCGGGGGTAACGCAGTATTTT.

This chain connects TRBV10-3 to TRBJ1-2, with a tentative D call TRBD1 (5 bases). V lost 2 bases and J lost 4, with 11 bases in between. The CDR3 is 14 residues long. Germline CDR1 reads ENHRY; CDR2 reads SYGVKD. The CDR3: CAISEERGSYGYTF. Here the CDR3 DNA reads TGTGCCATCAGTGAGGAACGGGGCTCCTATGGCTACACCTTC.

The sample holds one count of this clonotype. The chain joins TRBV29-1 to TRBJ1-1; unclear D gene. This CDR3 region has 14 residues. The germline V gene has CDR1 SQVTM and CDR2 ANQGSEA. The ends were cut back, 3 bases at V and 1 base at J, with 12 bases in the middle. CDR3 loop: CSVELKFRNTEAFF. DNA of the CDR3: TGCAGCGTTGAGCTGAAGTTCCGGAACACTGAAGCTTTCTTT.

The chain employs TRBV4-3 and TRBJ1-6, with TRBD1 matching 8 bases. The CDR3 covers 15 residues. Looked up from germline, CDR1 is LGHNA and CDR2 is YSLEER. With 4 bases clipped from V and 7 bases from J, the junction kept 6 bases outside the gene matches. Here the CDR3 reads CASSLTTGDNSPLHF. The CDR3 coding sequence is TGCGCCAGCAGCCTCACGACAGGGGACAATTCACCCCTCCACTTT.

V and J are TRBV20-1 and TRBJ2-7, with D possibly matching TRBD1 (6 bases). Germline V gene sequence: CDR1 DFQATT, CDR2 SNEGSKA (reference sequence). V lost 3 bases to trimming and J lost 1 base, with 7 bases between them. This CDR3 has 12 amino acids. The CDR3 protein is CSASRGSYEQYF. DNA for the CDR3: TGCAGTGCTAGCAGGGGTTCCTACGAGCAGTACTTC.

This clonotype came up a few times. The gene calls are TRBV27 and TRBJ1-5; D remains unclear. This CDR3 comprises 15 residues. Trimming shortened V by 4 bases and J by 4 bases, and 14 bases separated the two germline ends. The germline V gene has CDR1 MNHEY and CDR2 SMNVEV (reference sequence). Here the CDR3 reads CASSSDRTANQPQHF. CDR3 DNA sequence: TGTGCCAGCAGTTCCGATCGGACCGCTAATCAGCCCCAGCATTTT.